This record covers a single T cell receptor (beta chain). This sample stems from a study of blood T cell repertoires in COVID-19. In the study overall: There were acute and convalescent COVID-19 samples, and they came from the United States, Italy and Spain. In each case, the material was cDNA or gDNA derived from T cells, B-cell-depleted T cells, or PBMCs.

The CDR3 runs 15 residues. V was pared by 0 bases and J by 4 bases, with 0 bases of the junction left unmatched. Germline CDR1 reads ENHRY; CDR2 reads SYGVKD. The authors' processing: Nucleated cell number was recorded as an estimate derived from reference gene primer amplification. Repertoires were generated with immunoSEQ multiplex PCR, while TCRdb's copy carries only in-frame clones and drops some. The D gene and trimming were derived from the DNA, and the V and J assignments and clone size from that table. In the table there are under 200,000 clones, 85% to 95% of which are singletons. The chain uses TRBV10-3 and TRBJ1-5, with TRBD1 matching over 10 bases. This TCR was sampled from a man aged 50-60 years with acute or convalescent COVID-19. The specimen was peripheral blood. The CDR3 DNA sequence: TGTGCCATCAGTGAGTCGGACAGGGGGAATCAGCCCCAGCATTTT. This sequence encodes CAISESDRGNQPQHF.